These T cell receptor beta chains were read from a single sample in a study of T cell responses to AZD1222 COVID-19 vaccine. Sequenced by immunoSEQ multiplex PCR; TCRdb stores in-frame clones only, minus some. The sample records 95,000 to 100,000 clones, around 87% being singletons. The sample in question was peripheral blood, obtained 28 days after the second AZD1222 dose. The receptors were gathered from an adult who received the AZD1222 COVID-19 vaccine. The conserved cysteine and the conserved F or W are not part of the CDR3 here. The D gene is left open where the match is weak. The size field is filled for only some rows; it gives once, few, many or a size class.

D: .
V: TRBV27
size: few
CDR3: ASSSSSENTLGQY

D: .
V: TRBV3-1/TRBV3-2
size: .
CDR3: ASSHYQGVRT

D: .
V: TRBV2
size: .
CDR3: ASSPGEGKNTEAF

D: TRBD1
V: TRBV4-3
size: .
CDR3: ASSYRDRENTEAF

D: .
V: TRBV9
size: .
CDR3: ASSAGTFYNEQF

D: TRBD1
V: TRBV9
size: .
CDR3: ASSVGQGDTGELF

D: .
V: TRBV5-6
size: .
CDR3: ASSLDRSSYEQY

D: .
V: TRBV19
size: .
CDR3: ASSIQIVTGLQPQH

D: TRBD2
V: TRBV7-3
size: .
CDR3: ASSLTLAGGPDTQY

D: .
V: TRBV7-6
size: once
CDR3: ASSADLNTEAF

D: TRBD1
V: TRBV7-2
size: .
CDR3: ASSLAGTAKVPLH

D: .
V: TRBV4-2
size: .
CDR3: ASSQVGGDNEKLF

D: .
V: TRBV5-5
size: .
CDR3: ASSLGTSSRTDTQY

D: .
V: TRBV28
size: .
CDR3: ASSYNRANGYT

D: .
V: TRBV6-2/TRBV6-3
size: .
CDR3: ASSYDPGRTNTGELF

D: TRBD1
V: TRBV23-1
size: .
CDR3: ASSPNPRQGAQIYEQY

D: .
V: TRBV7-3
size: .
CDR3: ASSRGYNTEAF

D: .
V: TRBV19
size: .
CDR3: ASSISGSEQF

D: .
V: TRBV27
size: .
CDR3: ASSLDTTTNEKLF

D: TRBD1
V: TRBV12-3/TRBV12-4
size: few
CDR3: ASRRDRVFGYT